This T cell receptor (beta chain) was captured in a study of blood T cell repertoires in COVID-19. Using immunoSEQ multiplex PCR, the repertoire was profiled, and TCRdb retains in-frame clones only, with some absent. The repertoire includes some 120,000 clones, just under 80% of them detected once, and more than 20% sits in the top ten. CDR3 length: 15 amino acids. Germline loops: CDR1 SGHTA, CDR2 FQGNSA. The ends were cut back, 8 bases at V and 7 bases at J, with 21 bases in the middle. What was sequenced was peripheral blood. The sequence came from a human donor in a cohort sampled during active COVID-19. V gene TRBV7-2 combines with J gene TRBJ2-1; weak D call: TRBD2 (7 bases). CDR3 sequence (DNA): TGTGCCAGCTCCTGGCGTCGGGGGGCAGAGAATGAGCAGTTCTTC. Its translation is CASSWRRGAENEQFF.